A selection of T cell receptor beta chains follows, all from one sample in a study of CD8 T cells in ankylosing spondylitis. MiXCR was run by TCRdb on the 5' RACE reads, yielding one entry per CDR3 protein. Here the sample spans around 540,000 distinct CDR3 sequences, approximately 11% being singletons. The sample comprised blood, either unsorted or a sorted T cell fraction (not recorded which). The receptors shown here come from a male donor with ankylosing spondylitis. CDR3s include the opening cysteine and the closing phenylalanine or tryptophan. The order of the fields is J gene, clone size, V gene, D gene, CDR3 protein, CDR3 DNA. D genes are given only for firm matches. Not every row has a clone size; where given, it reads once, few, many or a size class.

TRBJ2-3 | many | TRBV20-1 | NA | CSASGTADTQYF | TGCAGTGCTTCCGGGACCGCAGATACGCAGTATTTT
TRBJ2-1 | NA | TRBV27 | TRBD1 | CASSQVGLGDSEQFF | TGTGCCAGCAGCCAGGTGGGCTTGGGGGACAGTGAGCAGTTCTTC
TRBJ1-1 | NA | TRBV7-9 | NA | CASTPGGGKNTEAFF | TGTGCCAGCACCCCGGGGGGGGGCAAGAACACTGAAGCTTTCTTT
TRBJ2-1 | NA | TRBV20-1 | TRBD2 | CSARDSGVYNEQFF | TGCAGTGCTAGAGATAGCGGGGTCTACAATGAGCAGTTCTTC
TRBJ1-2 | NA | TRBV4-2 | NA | CASSQDLGVARPTGYGYTF | TGTGCCAGCAGCCAAGATTTGGGGGTGGCCAGGCCCACCGGATATGGCTACACCTTC
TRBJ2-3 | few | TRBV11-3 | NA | CASSFGIFPDTQYF | TGTGCCAGCAGCTTTGGGATCTTCCCAGATACGCAGTATTTT
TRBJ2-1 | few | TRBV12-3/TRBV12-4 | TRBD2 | CASSSGLAGSYNEQFF | TGTGCCAGCAGTTCCGGACTAGCGGGGTCCTACAATGAGCAGTTCTTC
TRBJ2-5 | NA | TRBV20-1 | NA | CSATGRAGETQYF | TGCAGTGCCACCGGGCGTGCGGGAGAGACCCAGTACTTC
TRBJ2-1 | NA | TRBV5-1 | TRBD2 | CASSPASGNNEQFF | TGCGCCAGCAGCCCCGCTAGCGGGAACAATGAGCAGTTCTTC
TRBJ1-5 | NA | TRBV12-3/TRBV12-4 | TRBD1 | CASSPGTGGRQPQHF | TGTGCCAGCAGCCCCGGGACAGGGGGCCGACAGCCCCAGCATTTT
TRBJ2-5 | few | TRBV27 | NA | CASARDPSRSALETQYF | TGTGCCAGCGCGCGCGATCCTTCTAGATCGGCTCTTGAGACCCAGTACTTC
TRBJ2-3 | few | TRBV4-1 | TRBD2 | CASTRREGQYTDTQYF | TGCGCCAGCACGAGGAGGGAGGGCCAGTATACAGATACGCAGTATTTT
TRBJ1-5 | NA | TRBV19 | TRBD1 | CASSFRGPDQPQHF | TGTGCCAGTAGTTTCAGGGGGCCGGATCAGCCCCAGCATTTT
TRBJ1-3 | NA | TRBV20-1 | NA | CSARDPTFSGNTIYF | TGCAGTGCTAGAGATCCGACGTTCTCTGGAAACACCATATATTTT
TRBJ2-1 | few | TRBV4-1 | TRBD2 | CASSRSTSGRGGEQFF | TGCGCCAGCAGCCGTTCAACTAGCGGGAGAGGTGGTGAGCAGTTCTTC
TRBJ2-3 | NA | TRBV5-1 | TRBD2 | CASSLIRLAGDKADTQYF | TGCGCCAGCAGCTTGATCCGGCTAGCGGGAGATAAAGCAGATACGCAGTATTTT
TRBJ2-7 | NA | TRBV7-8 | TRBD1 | CASSLNRGNFYEQYF | TGTGCCAGCAGCTTAAACAGGGGAAATTTCTACGAGCAGTACTTC
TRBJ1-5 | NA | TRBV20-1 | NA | CSAARGRNQPQHF | TGCAGTGCAGCGAGAGGGCGGAATCAGCCCCAGCATTTT
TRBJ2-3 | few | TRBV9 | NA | CASEDGRTDTQYF | TGTGCCAGCGAGGACGGCCGCACAGATACGCAGTATTTT
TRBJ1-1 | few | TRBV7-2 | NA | CASSPQVTEQLEAFF | TGTGCCAGCAGCCCCCAGGTAACAGAGCAACTTGAAGCTTTCTTT
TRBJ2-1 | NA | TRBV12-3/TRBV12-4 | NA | CASSLGTSEFF | TGTGCCAGCAGTTTGGGGACTTCAGAGTTCTTC
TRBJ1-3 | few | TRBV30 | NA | CAWRTGYSGNTIYF | TGTGCCTGGAGAACAGGTTACTCTGGAAACACCATATATTTT
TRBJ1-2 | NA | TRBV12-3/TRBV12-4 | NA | CASSRLSRDGYTF | TGTGCCAGCAGTAGGCTATCGAGGGATGGCTACACCTTC
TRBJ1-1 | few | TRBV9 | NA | CASSVESLLNTEAFF | TGTGCCAGCAGCGTAGAGTCACTGTTGAACACTGAAGCTTTCTTT
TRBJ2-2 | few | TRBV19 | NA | CASRVGWNTGELFF | TGTGCCAGTAGGGTGGGCTGGAACACCGGGGAGCTGTTTTTT
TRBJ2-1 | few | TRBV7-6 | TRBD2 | CASSLGGNSHNEQFF | TGTGCCAGCAGCCTGGGGGGGAACTCGCACAATGAGCAGTTCTTC